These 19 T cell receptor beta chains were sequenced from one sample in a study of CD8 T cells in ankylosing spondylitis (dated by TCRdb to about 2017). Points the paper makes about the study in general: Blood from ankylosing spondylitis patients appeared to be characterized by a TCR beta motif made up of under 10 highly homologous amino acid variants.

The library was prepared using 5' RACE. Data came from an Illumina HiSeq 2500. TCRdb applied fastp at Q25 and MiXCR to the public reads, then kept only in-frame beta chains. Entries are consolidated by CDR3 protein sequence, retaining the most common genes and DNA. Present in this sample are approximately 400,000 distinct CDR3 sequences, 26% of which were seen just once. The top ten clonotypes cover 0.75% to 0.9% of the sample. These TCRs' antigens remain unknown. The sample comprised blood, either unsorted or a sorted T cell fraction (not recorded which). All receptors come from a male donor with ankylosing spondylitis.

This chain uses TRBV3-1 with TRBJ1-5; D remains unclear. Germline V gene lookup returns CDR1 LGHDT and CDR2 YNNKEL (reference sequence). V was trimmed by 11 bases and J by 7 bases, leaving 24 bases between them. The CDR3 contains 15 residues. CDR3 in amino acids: CACCQEGRWKQPQHF. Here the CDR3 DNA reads TGTGCCTGCTGCCAAGAAGGGCGTTGGAAACAGCCCCAGCATTTT.

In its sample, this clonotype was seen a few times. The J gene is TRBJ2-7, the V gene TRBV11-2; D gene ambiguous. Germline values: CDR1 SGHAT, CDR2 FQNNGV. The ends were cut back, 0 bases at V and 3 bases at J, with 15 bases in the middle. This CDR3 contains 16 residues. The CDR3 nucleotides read TGTGCCAGCAGCTTAGACGGCCGAAAAGCCCTCTACGAGCAGTACGTC. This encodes CASSLDGRKALYEQYV.

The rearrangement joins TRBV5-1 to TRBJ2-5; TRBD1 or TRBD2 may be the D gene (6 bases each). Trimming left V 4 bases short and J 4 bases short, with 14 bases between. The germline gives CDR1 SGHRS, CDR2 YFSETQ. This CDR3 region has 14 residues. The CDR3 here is CASSRGQGPETQYF. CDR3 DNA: TGCGCCAGCAGCCGGGGGCAGGGCCCAGAGACCCAGTACTTC. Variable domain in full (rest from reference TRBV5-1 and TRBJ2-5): KAGVTQTPRYLIKTRGQQVTLSCSPISGHRSVSWYQQTPGQGLQFLFEYFSETQRNKGNFPGRFSGRQFSNSRSEMNVSTLELGDSALYLCASSRGQGPETQYFGPGTRLLVL.

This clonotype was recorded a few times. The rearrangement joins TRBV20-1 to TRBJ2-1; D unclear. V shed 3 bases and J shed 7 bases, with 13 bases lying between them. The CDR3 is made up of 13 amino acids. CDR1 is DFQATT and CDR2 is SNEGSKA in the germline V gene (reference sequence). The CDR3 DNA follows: TGCAGTGCTAGTTCTGGGTTCCTAAATGAGCAGTTCTTC. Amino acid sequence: CSASSGFLNEQFF.

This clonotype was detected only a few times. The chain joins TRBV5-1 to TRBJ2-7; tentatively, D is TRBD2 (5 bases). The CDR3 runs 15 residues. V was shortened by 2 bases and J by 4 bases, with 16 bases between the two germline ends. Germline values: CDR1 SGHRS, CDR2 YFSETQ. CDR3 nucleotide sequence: TGCGCCAGCAGCTTTTCCGCGTCTCCGGGGTACGAGCAGTACTTC. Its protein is CASSFSASPGYEQYF.

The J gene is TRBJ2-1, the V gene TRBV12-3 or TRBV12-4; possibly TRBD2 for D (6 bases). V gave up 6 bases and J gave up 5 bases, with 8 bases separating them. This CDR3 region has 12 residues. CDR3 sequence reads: CASRPGDNEQFF. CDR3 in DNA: TGTGCCAGCAGACCGGGAGACAATGAGCAGTTCTTC.

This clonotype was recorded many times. The CDR3 protein is CASSLSLAYEQYF. CDR3 DNA sequence: TGTGCCAGCAGTTTATCTCTAGCGTACGAGCAGTACTTC. V and J are TRBV27 and TRBJ2-7, with a tentative D call TRBD2 (6 bases). V lost 0 bases and J 4 bases, leaving 7 bases between the germline ends. The CDR3 extends over 13 amino acids. The V gene's germline CDR1 is MNHEY and CDR2 SMNVEV (reference sequence).

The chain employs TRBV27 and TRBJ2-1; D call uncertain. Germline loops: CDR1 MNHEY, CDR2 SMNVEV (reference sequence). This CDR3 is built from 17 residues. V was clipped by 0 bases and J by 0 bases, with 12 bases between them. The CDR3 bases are TGTGCCAGCAGTTTATCTCCCTCAGTAAGCTCCTACAATGAGCAGTTCTTC. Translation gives CASSLSPSVSSYNEQFF.

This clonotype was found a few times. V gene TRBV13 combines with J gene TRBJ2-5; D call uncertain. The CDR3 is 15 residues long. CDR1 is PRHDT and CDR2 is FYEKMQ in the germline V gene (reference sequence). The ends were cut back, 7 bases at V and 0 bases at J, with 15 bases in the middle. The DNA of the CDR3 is TGTGCCAGCACCTCCTCCGGGTCCAACCAAGAGACCCAGTACTTC. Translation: CASTSSGSNQETQYF.

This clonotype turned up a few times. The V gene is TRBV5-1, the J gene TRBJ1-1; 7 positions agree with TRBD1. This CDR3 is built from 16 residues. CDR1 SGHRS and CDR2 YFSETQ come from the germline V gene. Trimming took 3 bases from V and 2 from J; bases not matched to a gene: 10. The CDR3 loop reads CASSYDRTGKNTEAFF. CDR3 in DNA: TGCGCCAGCAGCTACGACCGGACAGGCAAAAACACTGAAGCTTTCTTT.

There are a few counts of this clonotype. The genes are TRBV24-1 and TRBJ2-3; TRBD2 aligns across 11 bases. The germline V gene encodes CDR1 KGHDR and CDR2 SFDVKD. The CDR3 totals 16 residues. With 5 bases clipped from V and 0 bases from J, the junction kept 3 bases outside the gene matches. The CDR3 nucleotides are TGTGCCACCAGTGTTTGGACTAGCGGGAGCACAGATACGCAGTATTTT. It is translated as CATSVWTSGSTDTQYF.

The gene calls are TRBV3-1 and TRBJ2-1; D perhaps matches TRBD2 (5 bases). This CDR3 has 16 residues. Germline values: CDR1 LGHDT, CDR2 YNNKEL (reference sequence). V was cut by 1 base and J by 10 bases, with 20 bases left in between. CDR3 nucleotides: TGTGCCAGCAGCCAAGGGCCAACGGGATTCCCCATCGAGCAGTTCTTC. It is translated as CASSQGPTGFPIEQFF.

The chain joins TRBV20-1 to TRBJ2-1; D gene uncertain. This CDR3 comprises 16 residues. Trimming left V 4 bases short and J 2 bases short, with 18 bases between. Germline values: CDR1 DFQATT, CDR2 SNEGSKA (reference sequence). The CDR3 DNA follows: TGCAGTGCTACCTTCGTCGTAACTTCAACCTACAATGAGCAGTTCTTC. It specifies CSATFVVTSTYNEQFF.

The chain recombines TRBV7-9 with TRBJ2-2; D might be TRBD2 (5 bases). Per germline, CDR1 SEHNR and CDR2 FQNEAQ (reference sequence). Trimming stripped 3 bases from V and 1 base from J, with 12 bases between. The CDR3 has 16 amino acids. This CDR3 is CASSFRGPENTGELFF. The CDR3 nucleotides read TGTGCCAGCAGCTTCCGGGGTCCTGAGAACACCGGGGAGCTGTTTTTT.

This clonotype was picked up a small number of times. The chain's CDR3 is CASSLGPDPGNTIYF. As DNA, the CDR3 is TGCGCCAGCAGCCTAGGCCCGGATCCTGGAAACACCATATATTTT. The chain joins TRBV5-1 to TRBJ1-3; D is unresolved. CDR1 is SGHRS, CDR2 YFSETQ, per germline. The V end lost 4 bases, the J end lost 2 bases, and 13 bases lay between the germline ends. The CDR3 is 15 amino acids. The whole variable domain, filled in from reference TRBV5-1 and TRBJ1-3, reads KAGVTQTPRYLIKTRGQQVTLSCSPISGHRSVSWYQQTPGQGLQFLFEYFSETQRNKGNFPGRFSGRQFSNSRSEMNVSTLELGDSALYLCASSLGPDPGNTIYFGEGSWLTVV.

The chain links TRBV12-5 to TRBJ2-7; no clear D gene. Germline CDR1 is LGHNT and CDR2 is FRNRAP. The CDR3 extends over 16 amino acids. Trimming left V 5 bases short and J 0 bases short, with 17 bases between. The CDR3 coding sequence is TGTGCTAGTGGTCCGAGATTCGACTGCTACTCCTACGAGCAGTACGTC. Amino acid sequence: CASGPRFDCYSYEQYV.

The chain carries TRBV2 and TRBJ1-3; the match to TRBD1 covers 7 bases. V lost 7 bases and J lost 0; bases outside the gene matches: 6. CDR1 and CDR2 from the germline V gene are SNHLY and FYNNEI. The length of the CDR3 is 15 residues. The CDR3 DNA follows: TGTGCCAGCAATCCCGGGACAGCCTCTGGAAACACCATATATTTT. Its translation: CASNPGTASGNTIYF.

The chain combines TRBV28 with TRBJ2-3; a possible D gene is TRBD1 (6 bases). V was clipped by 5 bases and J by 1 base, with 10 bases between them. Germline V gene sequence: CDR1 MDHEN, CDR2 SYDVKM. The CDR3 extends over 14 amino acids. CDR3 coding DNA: TGTGCCAGCAGTCCTCAGGGGCGCACAGATACGCAGTATTTT. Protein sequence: CASSPQGRTDTQYF.

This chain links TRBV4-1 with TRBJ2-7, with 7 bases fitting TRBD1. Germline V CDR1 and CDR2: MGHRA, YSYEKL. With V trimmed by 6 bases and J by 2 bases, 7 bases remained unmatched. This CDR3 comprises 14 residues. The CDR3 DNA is TGCGCCAGCAGGCCTAAAACAGGGGCCTACGAGCAGTACGTC. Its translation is CASRPKTGAYEQYV.